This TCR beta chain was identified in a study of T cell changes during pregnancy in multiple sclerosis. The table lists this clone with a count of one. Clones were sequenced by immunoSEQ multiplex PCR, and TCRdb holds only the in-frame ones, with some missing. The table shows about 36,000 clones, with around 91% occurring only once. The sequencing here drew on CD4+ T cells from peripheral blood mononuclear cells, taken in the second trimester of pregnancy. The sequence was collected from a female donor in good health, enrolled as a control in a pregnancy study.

CDR3 in DNA: TGTGCCAGCCATCAGGGGGAGCGTCGAGGCTACACCTTC. Residues: CASHQGERRGYTF. The chain has TRBV19 and TRBJ1-2; 7 bases match TRBD1. V shed 9 bases and J 8 bases; nucleotides not matched to a gene: 12. Germline V gene sequence: CDR1 LNHDA, CDR2 SQIVND (reference sequence). The CDR3 is made up of 13 amino acids.